The source of this T cell receptor beta chain is a study of blood T cell repertoires in COVID-19. TCRdb keeps only in-frame clones here, not all; method: immunoSEQ multiplex PCR. Found here are about 440,000 clones, about 91% of them singletons; the top ten hold around 13%. Seattle cases were enrolled at active infection and followed longitudinally. The germline gives CDR1 SGDLS, CDR2 YYNGEE. The CDR3 length is 16 residues. V trimming: 4 bases; J trimming: 1 base; junction bases outside the gene matches: 10. The specimen was peripheral blood. The TCR sequence derives from a woman aged 45-65 years with COVID-19, enrolled during active disease. This rearrangement joins TRBV9 to TRBJ1-1; 7 bases map to TRBD1. CDR3 sequence: CASSPRDSQPNTEAFF. In DNA form, the CDR3 reads TGTGCCAGCAGCCCTCGGGACAGCCAACCGAACACTGAAGCTTTCTTT.